Described below is a single TCR beta chain sequence and its context. This sample stems from a study of blood T cell repertoires in COVID-19. Overall study context: Material from acute and convalescent COVID-19 was sourced from the United States, Italy and Spain. Sources were T cells, B-cell-depleted T cells, or PBMCs; the material itself was cDNA or gDNA.

CDR1 is SGHTA and CDR2 is FQGTGA in the germline V gene. The CDR3 spans 13 residues. Trimming stripped 5 bases from V and 4 bases from J, with 9 bases between. Per the original data handling: Amplifying reference gene primers gave estimates of nucleated cell counts. Using immunoSEQ multiplex PCR, the repertoire was profiled, and TCRdb retains in-frame clones only, with some absent. Clonal size and the V and J genes are those of that table, whereas D and trimming came from the DNA. The repertoire consists of roughly 120,000 clones, with roughly nine tenths occurring once and the leading ten covering around 4.5%.

This receptor was identified in a middle-aged man with acute or convalescent COVID-19. The chain recombines TRBV7-3 with TRBJ2-1; D unclear. Sequencing was carried out using peripheral blood. CDR3 bases: TGTGCCAGCAGCCAGGAAGGATACAATGAGCAGTTCTTC. As protein: CASSQEGYNEQFF.